Sequencing of this T cell receptor (beta chain) was carried out in a study of blood T cell repertoires in COVID-19. Trimming took off 4 bases at V and 4 bases at J, with 14 bases between the two ends. This CDR3 is 15 amino acids long. Germline CDR1 WSHSY, CDR2 SAAADI. Original analysis: Amplification from reference gene primers served as the basis for estimated nucleated cell counts. This table comes from immunoSEQ multiplex PCR, and its TCRdb copy is limited to in-frame clones, with some not included. That table is the source of V, J and clone size, and D and trimming were worked out from the DNA. The sample lists about 220,000 clones; around 84% were seen once.

What was sequenced was peripheral blood. The TCR was taken from a man aged 45-60 years with active or convalescent COVID-19. This chain connects TRBV10-2 to TRBJ1-5; D unclear. The CDR3: CASSGQTERNQPQHF. In DNA, the CDR3 is TGCGCCAGCAGTGGCCAGACGGAGAGAAATCAGCCCCAGCATTTT.